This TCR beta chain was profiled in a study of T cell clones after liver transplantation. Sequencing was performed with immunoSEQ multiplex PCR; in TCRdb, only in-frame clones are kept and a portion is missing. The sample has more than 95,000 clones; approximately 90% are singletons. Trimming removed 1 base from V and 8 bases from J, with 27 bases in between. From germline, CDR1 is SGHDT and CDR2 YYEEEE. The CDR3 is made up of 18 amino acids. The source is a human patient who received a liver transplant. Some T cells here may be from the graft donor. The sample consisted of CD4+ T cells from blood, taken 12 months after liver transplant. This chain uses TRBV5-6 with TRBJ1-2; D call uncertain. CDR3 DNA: TGTGCCAGCAGCTTGTTTCACCTTAGCGGGCCTCTCATGTCGGGCTACACCTTC. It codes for CASSLFHLSGPLMSGYTF.